What follows are 31 T cell receptor beta chains derived from one specimen sequenced in a study of T cells in Graves' hyperthyroidism and ophthalmopathy. Amplified regions were TCR beta CDR3 sequences from RNA transcripts. The HTBI primer set drove a first-round RT-PCR of the TCR CDR3. TCRdb re-analysed the multiplex PCR reads in MiXCR, keeping a single row per CDR3 protein. In the table there are about 270,000 distinct CDR3 sequences, approximately 14% of which are singletons. Material for sequencing was blood. Source of these receptors: a woman in her forties or fifties with Graves' hyperthyroidism that later progressed to Graves' ophthalmopathy.

A remark on this clonotype: This could be a read error, since a much larger clone is one nucleotide away. The chain joins TRBV10-2 to TRBJ2-7; D is perhaps TRBD1 (7 bases). V gave up 5 bases and J gave up 7 bases, with 18 bases separating them. CDR3 size: 14 residues. Looked up from germline, CDR1 is WSHSY and CDR2 is SAAADI. DNA of the CDR3: TGCGCCAGCAGTAGTGGCACGGCAGGGGGGGAGCAGTACTTC. Protein product: CASSSGTAGGEQYF.

The J gene is TRBJ1-1, the V gene TRBV19; 7 nucleotides line up with TRBD1. V trimming: 7 bases; J trimming: 1 base; junction bases outside the gene matches: 6. This CDR3 region has 14 residues. Germline CDR1 LNHDA, CDR2 SQIVND (reference sequence). For the CDR3, the DNA is TGTGCCAGTATGCGACAGGGAGGGAACACTGAAGCTTTCTTT. It translates to CASMRQGGNTEAFF. The full variable domain, its missing parts supplied by reference TRBV19 and TRBJ1-1, is DGGITQSPKYLFRKEGQNVTLSCEQNLNHDAMYWYRQDPGQGLRLIYYSQIVNDFQKGDIAEGYSVSREKKESFPLTVTSAQKNPTAFYLCASMRQGGNTEAFFGQGTRLTVV.

Ten or more counts support this clonotype. The chain links TRBV3-1 to TRBJ2-2; D is unclear. V lost 0 bases and J 6 bases, leaving 8 bases between the germline ends. The CDR3 contains 14 residues. The germline V gene has CDR1 LGHDT and CDR2 YNNKEL (reference sequence). The chain's CDR3 is CASSQDRLAGELFF. CDR3 nucleotides: TGTGCCAGCAGCCAAGATCGGTTAGCCGGGGAGCTGTTTTTT.

There are many counts of this clonotype. This chain connects TRBV28 to TRBJ2-7; TRBD2 agrees at 7 bases. Germline V gene data show CDR1 as MDHEN and CDR2 as SYDVKM. The CDR3 loop spans 11 amino acids. V dropped 7 bases and J dropped 7; count of bases not matched to a gene: 4. The CDR3 nucleotides are TGTGCCAGCAAGCGGGGAGGTGAGCAGTACTTC. Its translation: CASKRGGEQYF.

This clonotype was seen more than once but under ten times. The gene calls are TRBV15 and TRBJ1-5; D gene ambiguous. The CDR3 has 13 amino acids. Germline V CDR1 and CDR2: LNHNV, YYDKDF (reference sequence). The ends were cut back, 5 bases at V and 1 base at J, with 6 bases in the middle. The CDR3 region is CATSSRSNQPQHF. CDR3 DNA: TGTGCCACCAGCTCTCGAAGCAATCAGCCCCAGCATTTT.

Note on this clonotype: A read error may explain this, as a much larger clone is one base away. The J gene is TRBJ2-3, the V gene TRBV2; D is perhaps TRBD2 (7 bases). The V end lost 11 bases, the J end lost 14 bases, and 17 bases lay between the germline ends. Germline CDR1 reads SNHLY; CDR2 reads FYNNEI. The CDR3 covers 10 residues. The CDR3 sequence: CASRGGLGYF. CDR3 DNA: TGTGCCTCCAGGGGAGGGCTGGGGTATTTT.

The chain recombines TRBV6-1 with TRBJ2-2; D call uncertain. The V end was cut by 8 bases, the J end by 6 bases, with 10 bases between. This CDR3 contains 12 residues. Germline lookup yields CDR1 MNHNS and CDR2 SASEGT. Here the CDR3 reads CASHPPPGELFF. CDR3 DNA: TGTGCCAGCCACCCCCCCCCCGGGGAGCTGTTTTTT.

This clonotype was counted many times. The chain uses TRBV12-3 or TRBV12-4 and TRBJ1-6, with no clear D. The CDR3 covers 13 residues. Trimming cost V 6 bases and J 8 bases, with 11 bases left between them. CDR3 residues: CASRRRPDSPLHF. In DNA, the CDR3 is TGTGCCAGCAGGAGAAGGCCAGATTCACCCCTCCACTTT.

This clonotype showed up just a few times. The V gene is TRBV2, the J gene TRBJ1-5; D may be TRBD1 (5 bases). V shed 5 bases and J shed 0 bases, with 8 bases lying between them. CDR1 is SNHLY, CDR2 FYNNEI, per germline. This CDR3 comprises 14 residues. As DNA, the CDR3 is TGTGCCAGCAGTATTGACAGTAGCAATCAGCCCCAGCATTTT. Its translation: CASSIDSSNQPQHF. Filled out from reference TRBV2 and TRBJ1-5, the complete variable domain reads EPEVTQTPSHQVTQMGQEVILRCVPISNHLYFYWYRQILGQKVEFLVSFYNNEISEKSEIFDDQFSVERPDGSNFTLKIRSTKLEDSAMYFCASSIDSSNQPQHFGDGTRLSIL.

On this clonotype itself: A much larger clone differs by one base, so this may be a read error. The rearrangement joins TRBV20-1 to TRBJ2-7, with no clear D. CDR3 length: 14 residues. Germline V gene lookup returns CDR1 DFQATT and CDR2 SNEGSKA (reference sequence). Deletions cut 4 bases from V and 3 bases from J, with 16 bases between. Written as DNA, the CDR3 is TGCAGTGCTATAGATTATTCCAAACACTACGAGCAGTACTTC. Translated, it gives CSAIDYSKHYEQYF.

This clonotype has a count of ten or more. V usage is TRBV6-4 and J usage is TRBJ2-1; maybe TRBD1 (6 bases). The CDR3 has 14 residues. Trimming shortened V by 5 bases and J by 5 bases, and 13 bases separated the two germline ends. Germline V gene data show CDR1 as MRHNA and CDR2 as SNTAGT. The CDR3 protein is CASSTYRENNEQFF. The CDR3 nucleotides are TGTGCCAGCAGTACCTACAGGGAAAACAATGAGCAGTTCTTC.

The chain employs TRBV29-1 and TRBJ1-2; 7 nucleotides line up with TRBD1. Unmatched junction bases numbered 17, after V lost 4 bases and J lost 0 bases. The CDR3 is 18 amino acids. Germline V gene lookup returns CDR1 SQVTM and CDR2 ANQGSEA. CDR3 amino acids: CSVGRGTASQPANYGYTF. The CDR3 bases are TGCAGCGTTGGACGCGGGACAGCCTCTCAACCAGCTAACTATGGCTACACCTTC.

This clonotype was seen many times. The rearrangement links TRBV11-2 to TRBJ2-1, with 8 positions matching TRBD2. This CDR3 contains 18 residues. With V trimmed by 5 bases and J by 2 bases, 14 bases remained unmatched. Germline CDR1 and CDR2: SGHAT and FQNNGV. The DNA for the CDR3 is TGTGCCAGCAGCCTACCCCCTAGCGGGCTGGTAGCCTACAATGAGCAGTTCTTC. Its translation is CASSLPPSGLVAYNEQFF.

This clonotype has at least ten counts. The V gene is TRBV2, the J gene TRBJ2-3; 9 bases are a match to TRBD1. V gave up 11 bases and J gave up 2 bases; unmatched junction bases: 5. The CDR3 is 13 residues long. Germline V gene sequence: CDR1 SNHLY, CDR2 FYNNEI. This CDR3 reads CAARDRDTDTQYF. In nucleotides, the CDR3 is TGTGCCGCCAGGGACAGGGACACAGATACGCAGTATTTT.

This clonotype was counted at least ten times. The chain recombines TRBV7-9 with TRBJ1-5; D is undetermined. V was shortened by 2 bases and J by 7 bases, with 6 bases between the two germline ends. Per germline, CDR1 SEHNR and CDR2 FQNEAQ (reference sequence). CDR3 size: 12 residues. For the CDR3, the DNA is TGTGCCAGCAGCTTATTAGGGCAGCCCCAGCATTTT. This translates into CASSLLGQPQHF.

This clonotype was counted a few times. The chain couples TRBV19 to TRBJ1-2; the D gene is possibly TRBD1 (6 bases). CDR1 and CDR2 (germline): LNHDA, SQIVND (reference sequence). Trimming removed 6 bases at V and 4 bases at J, with 15 bases between. The CDR3 runs 14 residues. Here the CDR3 reads CASSGTMAGYGYTF. In DNA form, the CDR3 reads TGTGCCAGTAGCGGGACAATGGCTGGCTATGGCTACACCTTC.

This clonotype was seen a few times. This may be a read error: a much more frequent sequence differs by one nucleotide. V and J are TRBV28 and TRBJ2-7, with 7 bases matching TRBD1. This CDR3 is 16 amino acids long. CDR1 and CDR2 from the germline V gene are MDHEN and SYDVKM. V lost 5 bases and J lost 3; bases outside the gene matches: 13. DNA for the CDR3: TGTGCCAGCAGTCCGCCACAGGGGTACGCCCTCTACGAGCAGTACTTC. Translating it yields CASSPPQGYALYEQYF.

Details on this clonotype: Since a much larger clone is just one base distant, this may be a read error. CDR3 bases: TGTGCCAGCAGTTTATCGAAGGGACCCCACTACGAGCAGTACTTC. As protein: CASSLSKGPHYEQYF. V gene TRBV27 combines with J gene TRBJ2-7; D may be TRBD1 or TRBD2 (5 bases each). V was pared by 0 bases and J by 3 bases, with 12 bases between. Germline-derived CDR1 and CDR2 are MNHEY and SMNVEV (reference sequence). This CDR3 has 15 residues.

The chain employs TRBV27 and TRBJ1-4; 9 nucleotides agree with TRBD1. V was clipped by 6 bases and J by 6 bases; unmatched bases: 5. Germline V gene sequence: CDR1 MNHEY, CDR2 SMNVEV (reference sequence). The CDR3 spans 14 residues. CDR3 DNA sequence: TGTGCCAGCAGACAGGGGGCGCAAGATGAAAAACTGTTTTTT. Translated: CASRQGAQDEKLFF.

At least ten counts were recorded for this clonotype. The rearrangement uses TRBV18 and TRBJ1-1; the match to TRBD1 covers 12 bases. Germline V gene data show CDR1 as KGHSH and CDR2 as LQKENI. The J segment lost 5 bases and the V segment lost 6 bases, leaving 4 bases of the junction unmatched. The CDR3 length is 14 residues. CDR3 region: CASSRDRGLTEAFF. The CDR3 DNA reads as TGTGCCAGCTCCCGGGACAGGGGGCTGACTGAAGCTTTCTTT.

Comments on this clonotype: A much bigger clone sits one base away, suggesting this may be a read error. The chain combines TRBV27 with TRBJ2-7; 8 positions match TRBD2. CDR3 length equals 14 residues. Germline loops: CDR1 MNHEY, CDR2 SMNVEV (reference sequence). The J segment lost 7 bases and the V segment lost 6 bases, leaving 11 bases of the junction unmatched. The CDR3 DNA follows: TGTGCCAGCAGGACTATGATTATAGCGGGGGAGCAGTACTTC. Protein sequence: CASRTMIIAGEQYF.

This chain connects TRBV7-6 to TRBJ2-1; tentative D call: TRBD2 (6 bases). The CDR3 has 12 residues. The germline CDR1 and CDR2 sequences are SGHVS and FNYEAQ. V was shortened by 2 bases and J by 9 bases, with 8 bases between the two germline ends. The CDR3 reads CASSLRGIEQFF. CDR3 nucleotide sequence: TGTGCCAGCAGCTTACGGGGGATTGAGCAGTTCTTC.

The sample holds many counts of this clonotype. CDR3 protein: CASSVGYTGNEQFF. For the CDR3, the DNA is TGTGCCAGCAGCGTAGGGTACACGGGCAATGAGCAGTTCTTC. The chain has TRBV9 and TRBJ2-1; D is undetermined. CDR1 and CDR2 (germline): SGDLS, YYNGEE. CDR3 length: 14 amino acids. Between the trimmed V and J ends, which lost 0 bases and 6 bases, there was a span of 10 bases.

In its sample, this clonotype was seen many times. The chain has TRBV12-3 or TRBV12-4 and TRBJ1-1, with TRBD1 matching 7 bases. V gave up 6 bases and J gave up 2 bases; unmatched junction bases: 6. The CDR3 totals 14 residues. The CDR3 coding sequence is TGTGCCAGCAGGTCCGGGACAGTAAACACTGAAGCTTTCTTT. Its translation: CASRSGTVNTEAFF.

The rearrangement joins TRBV19 to TRBJ2-3; D gene uncertain. V was clipped by 3 bases and J by 6 bases, with 13 bases between them. Germline V gene data show CDR1 as LNHDA and CDR2 as SQIVND (reference sequence). This CDR3 region has 14 residues. CDR3 loop: CASSIGSVSDTQYF. For the CDR3, the DNA is TGTGCCAGTAGTATTGGCAGCGTAAGTGATACGCAGTATTTT.

This clonotype was seen repeatedly, ten times or more. CDR3 bases: TGTGCCACCAAGCGGGAGGGCACAGATACGCAGTATTTT. This translates into CATKREGTDTQYF. This chain joins TRBV2 and TRBJ2-3, with TRBD2 identical over 9 bases. Per germline, CDR1 SNHLY and CDR2 FYNNEI. Trimming cost V 10 bases and J 1 base; bases outside gene matches: 3. CDR3 size: 13 residues.

The table lists this clonotype with many counts. In DNA form, the CDR3 reads TGTGCCTGGAGAGCGACTAGCGGGAGGAGTCCCTACAATGAGCAGTTCTTC. Amino acids: CAWRATSGRSPYNEQFF. The rearrangement joins TRBV30 to TRBJ2-1; 13 positions match TRBD2. CDR3 length: 17 amino acids. The V gene's germline CDR1 is GTSNPN and CDR2 SVGIG (reference sequence). The V and J ends lost 3 bases and 2 bases, in that order; junction bases with no gene match: 7.

Many counts were recorded for this clonotype. The rearrangement joins TRBV7-9 to TRBJ2-5; 9 bases match TRBD1. The CDR3 has 16 residues. Unmatched junction bases numbered 12, after V lost 5 bases and J lost 5 bases. The V gene's germline CDR1 is SEHNR and CDR2 FQNEAQ (reference sequence). For the CDR3, the DNA is TGTGCCAGCAGCCTAGATCGGGACAGGGCTCGGGAGACCCAGTACTTC. Translating it yields CASSLDRDRARETQYF.

This clonotype appeared many times. The chain joins TRBV7-9 to TRBJ1-2; 7 nucleotides line up with TRBD1. The CDR3 spans 15 residues. V lost 1 base and J lost 0; bases outside the gene matches: 2. Germline V gene data show CDR1 as SEHNR and CDR2 as FQNEAQ (reference sequence). CDR3 bases: TGTGCCAGCAGCTTAGGCGACAGGGCTAACTATGGCTACACCTTC. This gives the protein CASSLGDRANYGYTF.

This clonotype was recorded many times. This rearrangement joins TRBV28 to TRBJ1-1; TRBD1 matches at 7 bases. Germline V gene sequence: CDR1 MDHEN, CDR2 SYDVKM. The CDR3 is made up of 14 amino acids. Trimming at V came to 7 bases and at J to 3 bases, leaving 8 bases not matched to a gene. Here the CDR3 DNA reads TGTGCCAGCATCCCGACAGGGAGTCACACTGAAGCTTTCTTT. As protein: CASIPTGSHTEAFF.

This clonotype has ten or more counts. The genes are TRBV20-1 and TRBJ2-5; weak D call: TRBD2 (6 bases). CDR1 is DFQATT and CDR2 is SNEGSKA in the germline V gene (reference sequence). The CDR3 consists of 16 residues. The ends were cut back, 2 bases at V and 1 base at J, with 17 bases in the middle. The CDR3 coding sequence is TGCAGTGCTAGAACCTGGGGGACTGTTACCCAAGAGACCCAGTACTTC. Its protein is CSARTWGTVTQETQYF.